These 27 T cell receptor beta chains originate from one sample sequenced in a study of T-cell reconstitution after alpha-beta-depleted transplantation in children. Unique molecular identifiers were incorporated when the TCRbeta library was constructed. A single record per CDR3 protein comes from TCRdb applying MiXCR to the PCR reads. The profile shows 550,000 to 800,000 distinct CDR3 sequences, roughly 14% of them singletons. This specimen was PBMCs, taken before TCRalphabeta/CD19-depleted stem cell transplant. The receptor set was obtained from a girl aged 2-15 years with congenital amegakaryocytic thrombocytopenia, due to receive a stem cell transplant.

At least ten counts were recorded for this clonotype. Its ends do not fully match the called genes, so a read error is possible. The chain employs TRBV5-1 and TRBJ2-3, with D unclear. CDR1 is SGHRS, CDR2 YFSETQ, per germline. CDR3 length: 11 residues. CDR3 nucleotides: TGTGCCAGCAGCTTAAAAGATACGCAGTATTTT. Its protein product is CASSLKDTQYF.

This clonotype was observed a few times. The chain carries TRBV4-1 and TRBJ2-1; D call uncertain. The CDR3 is 15 amino acids. The germline gives CDR1 MGHRA, CDR2 YSYEKL. V was trimmed by 1 base and J by 6 bases, leaving 13 bases between them. CDR3 amino acids: CASSQAFVASNEQFF. CDR3 DNA sequence: TGCGCCAGCAGCCAAGCCTTCGTAGCATCCAATGAGCAGTTCTTC.

The V gene is TRBV5-1, the J gene TRBJ2-1, with 10 bases aligning to TRBD2. The CDR3 is made up of 16 amino acids. The V segment lost 2 bases and the J segment 5 bases; nucleotides outside the gene matches: 7. CDR1 SGHRS and CDR2 YFSETQ come from the germline V gene. CDR3 nucleotides: TGCGCCAGCAGCTTCACTAGCGGGATGACCCACAATGAGCAGTTCTTC. This encodes CASSFTSGMTHNEQFF.

In this sample, this clonotype turned up a few times. The chain employs TRBV12-3 or TRBV12-4 and TRBJ2-5; 7 positions agree with TRBD2. With 3 bases clipped from V and 4 bases from J, the junction kept 17 bases outside the gene matches. The CDR3 loop spans 18 amino acids. The CDR3 protein is CASSFRFSGLRSGETQYF. The CDR3, as DNA: TGTGCCAGCAGTTTTAGGTTTAGCGGGTTACGTTCGGGAGAGACCCAGTACTTC.

Only one count was recorded for this clonotype. Relative to the germline gene, one junction end is altered; a read error may explain this. The J gene is TRBJ2-7, the V gene TRBV19; unclear D gene. CDR1 and CDR2 from the germline V gene are LNHDA and SQIVND (reference sequence). The CDR3 loop spans 14 amino acids. DNA for the CDR3: TGTGCCAGTAAAGTAAAAGACTGGAACTACGAGCAGTCCTTC. It yields the protein CASKVKDWNYEQSF.

At least ten counts were recorded for this clonotype. The chain has TRBV12-3 or TRBV12-4 and TRBJ1-5; D gene ambiguous. Trimming shortened V by 5 bases and J by 6 bases, and 14 bases separated the two germline ends. This CDR3 has 14 residues. The CDR3 bases are TGTGCCAGCAGTCCGGACGGGATGCGTCAGCCCCAGCATTTT. This encodes CASSPDGMRQPQHF.

There are many counts of this clonotype. The V call is TRBV20-1, the J call TRBJ1-1; tentatively, D is TRBD1 (6 bases). The V end lost 0 bases, the J end lost 4 bases, and 18 bases lay between the germline ends. The CDR3 sequence is 16 residues long. The germline gives CDR1 DFQATT, CDR2 SNEGSKA (reference sequence). For the CDR3, the DNA is TGCAGTGCTAGAGATCTTTCATCAGGGGACGCCACTGAAGCTTTCTTT. It is translated as CSARDLSSGDATEAFF.

V gene TRBV28 combines with J gene TRBJ2-3; TRBD2 aligns across 8 bases. From germline, CDR1 is MDHEN and CDR2 SYDVKM. The CDR3 has 13 amino acids. J was trimmed by 11 bases and V by 7 bases; bases with no gene match: 11. Here the CDR3 DNA reads TGTGCCAGCAAAGACGGGAGGGCCTTGGAGCAGTATTTT. It specifies CASKDGRALEQYF.

This rearrangement joins TRBV2 to TRBJ1-1, with 10 bases aligning to TRBD1. The length of the CDR3 is 13 residues. J lost 4 bases, V lost 4 bases, and 0 bases had no gene match. Looked up from germline, CDR1 is SNHLY and CDR2 is FYNNEI. CDR3 amino acids: CASSGTGGTEAFF. CDR3 nucleotide sequence: TGTGCCAGCAGTGGGACAGGGGGCACTGAAGCTTTCTTT.

The gene calls are TRBV6-5 and TRBJ1-1; TRBD1 is a possible D gene (5 bases). The CDR3 length is 14 residues. CDR1 is MNHEY and CDR2 is SVGAGI in the germline V gene. Trimming took 0 bases from V and 6 from J, leaving 11 bases between them. This CDR3 reads CASSYSGLGPEAFF. For the CDR3, the DNA is TGTGCCAGCAGTTACTCAGGGCTGGGACCTGAAGCTTTCTTT.

This clonotype was seen ten or more times. The chain uses TRBV29-1 and TRBJ1-1; the match to TRBD1 covers 8 bases. The ends lost 7 bases at V and 7 bases at J; junction bases unmatched: 5. CDR1 and CDR2 from the germline V gene are SQVTM and ANQGSEA. This CDR3 has 11 amino acids. As DNA, the CDR3 is TGCAGCGGCGAACAGGGGGATGAAGCTTTCTTT. Encoded protein: CSGEQGDEAFF.

This chain joins TRBV12-3 or TRBV12-4 and TRBJ2-7; D perhaps matches TRBD1 (6 bases). With 6 bases removed from V and 1 base from J, the gap between germline ends came to 10 bases. The CDR3 spans 13 residues. The CDR3 coding sequence is TGTGCCAGCAGGTCCAGGGGATCCTACGAGCAGTACTTC. The encoded protein is CASRSRGSYEQYF.

This clonotype was seen a few times. The CDR3 nucleotides read TGTGCCTTCGGGACAGCCAGCGATGAGCAGTTCTTC. This codes for CAFGTASDEQFF. The chain employs TRBV10-3 and TRBJ2-1, with 7 bases identical to TRBD1. Germline assignment: CDR1 ENHRY and CDR2 SYGVKD. The V gene end was trimmed by 11 bases and the J gene end by 8 bases; junction bases not matched to a gene: 9. The CDR3 totals 12 residues.

This clonotype has more than one count but fewer than ten. In DNA form, the CDR3 reads TGTGCCAGCAGCTTAAGGCTCACAGATACGCAGTATTTT. Amino acids: CASSLRLTDTQYF. The J gene is TRBJ2-3, the V gene TRBV7-9; D gene ambiguous. The CDR3 runs 13 residues. The germline V gene has CDR1 SEHNR and CDR2 FQNEAQ (reference sequence). With 2 bases removed from V and 2 bases from J, the gap between germline ends came to 5 bases.

This clonotype was seen a few times. The rearrangement links TRBV6-1 to TRBJ1-2; a possible D gene is TRBD1 (6 bases). The CDR3 is made up of 13 amino acids. Between the trimmed V and J ends, which lost 6 bases and 6 bases, there was a span of 14 bases. Germline lookup yields CDR1 MNHNS and CDR2 SASEGT. CDR3 DNA: TGTGCCAGCAGGCTCACGGGGGGCAATGGCTACACCTTC. It codes for CASRLTGGNGYTF.

This clonotype occurred many times. The chain has TRBV27 and TRBJ2-3; D possibly matches TRBD1 or TRBD2 (5 bases each). This CDR3 region has 16 residues. Germline assignment: CDR1 MNHEY and CDR2 SMNVEV (reference sequence). Between the trimmed V and J ends, which lost 5 bases and 0 bases, there was a span of 15 bases. In DNA form, the CDR3 reads TGTGCCAGCAGTCTTTACTCCTGGGACAGCACAGATACGCAGTATTTT. Its protein is CASSLYSWDSTDTQYF.

As for this clonotype: A clone one base away is much larger, so this may be a read error. CDR3 sequence: CVSSLNGPTNEKLFF. In DNA form, the CDR3 reads TGTGTCAGCAGTTTAAATGGGCCAACTAATGAAAAACTGTTTTTT. This chain connects TRBV12-3 or TRBV12-4 to TRBJ1-4, with no clear D. The CDR3 is 15 residues long.

Note on this clonotype: This clone may be a read error of a much larger clone one base away. The chain is built from TRBV20-1 and TRBJ2-1; possible D gene TRBD1, 5 bases. This CDR3 has 14 residues. Per germline, CDR1 DFQATT and CDR2 SNEGSKA (reference sequence). Trimming shortened V by 5 bases and J by 6 bases, and 17 bases separated the two germline ends. CDR3 region: CSASVTRQINEQFF. In nucleotides, the CDR3 is TGCAGTGCTTCCGTGACAAGACAGATCAATGAGCAGTTCTTC.

The CDR3 DNA is TGCGCCAGCAGCCAATATCCCCAGGGGGCGAGTGAGCAGTTCTTC. Translating it yields CASSQYPQGASEQFF. The J gene is TRBJ2-1, the V gene TRBV4-1; 8 bases fit TRBD1. The germline CDR1 and CDR2 sequences are MGHRA and YSYEKL. V lost 2 bases, J lost 9 bases, and 9 bases stayed unmatched. The CDR3 is made up of 15 amino acids.

This clonotype came up many times. The rearrangement joins TRBV9 to TRBJ2-3; D gene uncertain. The germline V and J ends were trimmed by 4 bases and 4 bases, with 16 bases remaining between them. Per the germline V gene, CDR1 is SGDLS and CDR2 is YYNGEE. The CDR3 consists of 15 residues. The CDR3 loop reads CASSSRRVAPDTQYF. The CDR3 DNA reads TGTGCCAGCAGCTCCCGTCGCGTAGCACCAGATACGCAGTATTTT.

For the CDR3, the DNA is TGCGCCAGCAGCTTGACAGGACCCCACTACGAGCAGTACTTC. Translating it yields CASSLTGPHYEQYF. V usage is TRBV5-1 and J usage is TRBJ2-7; weak D call: TRBD1 (5 bases). V lost 1 base and J lost 3, with 11 bases in between. Germline values: CDR1 SGHRS, CDR2 YFSETQ. The CDR3 consists of 14 residues.

This clonotype was observed a handful of times. V is TRBV12-3 or TRBV12-4 and J is TRBJ2-5; TRBD2 matches at 12 bases. This CDR3 has 16 amino acids. The V and J ends lost 6 bases and 2 bases, in that order; junction bases with no gene match: 7. CDR3 sequence (DNA): TGTGCCAGCAGCCCCCTAGCGGGGGGGGTACAAGAGACCCAGTACTTC. This translates into CASSPLAGGVQETQYF.

The chain employs TRBV11-2 and TRBJ2-1; 10 bases are shared with TRBD2. There are 15 residues in the CDR3. Trimming took 1 base from V and 8 from J; bases not matched to a gene: 5. Per the germline V gene, CDR1 is SGHAT and CDR2 is FQNNGV. CDR3 in DNA: TGTGCCAGCAGCTTAGGCCCTAGCGGGAGAGATGAGCAGTTCTTC. It codes for CASSLGPSGRDEQFF.

This clonotype appeared a few times. J is TRBJ2-3 and V is TRBV12-3 or TRBV12-4, with D perhaps TRBD2 (6 bases). Trimming left V 7 bases short and J 3 bases short, with 14 bases between. The CDR3 covers 14 residues. CDR3 sequence (DNA): TGTGCCAGCACCACGTGGGCGGGGACAGATACGCAGTATTTT. Amino acids: CASTTWAGTDTQYF.

The table lists this clonotype with a few counts. The chain recombines TRBV7-6 with TRBJ2-5, with D perhaps being TRBD1 or TRBD2 (5 bases each). CDR3 length: 13 amino acids. V was cut by 8 bases and J by 0 bases, with 10 bases left in between. CDR1 SGHVS and CDR2 FNYEAQ come from the germline V gene. The CDR3 loop reads CASRDGHQETQYF. In nucleotides, the CDR3 is TGTGCCAGCCGGGACGGCCACCAAGAGACCCAGTACTTC.

This clonotype was recorded at least ten times. The chain has TRBV6-5 and TRBJ2-5; the match to TRBD1 covers 7 bases. This CDR3 is 16 amino acids long. V shed 2 bases and J 3 bases; nucleotides not matched to a gene: 9. The germline V gene encodes CDR1 MNHEY and CDR2 SVGAGI. CDR3 in amino acids: CASSYTKYGTEETQYF. In DNA form, the CDR3 reads TGTGCCAGCAGTTACACAAAATACGGGACAGAAGAGACCCAGTACTTC.

Points on this clonotype: A read error may explain this, as a much larger clone is one base away. J is TRBJ2-5 and V is TRBV20-1; tentative D call: TRBD2 (6 bases). The CDR3 covers 13 residues. Germline V gene data show CDR1 as DFQATT and CDR2 as SNEGSKA (reference sequence). This CDR3 is CCASSGTLETQYF. In DNA, the CDR3 is TGCTGTGCTAGTTCCGGGACTTTGGAGACCCAGTACTTC.